The 23 T cell receptor beta chains below come from one sample, sequenced in a study of T cells expressing NK-cell markers. TCRdb reprocessed the 5' RACE reads and keeps a single row for each CDR3 protein, giving no DNA. The ten top clones account for 0.39%, within a sample of about 260,000 distinct CDR3 sequences. Sequenced material: blood T cells: a sorted CD56 or NKG2C T cell subset, CD4+ or CD8+ T cells, or bulk PBMC T cells (not recorded which). The receptors shown here come from a man younger than 35 in good health.

This rearrangement joins TRBV4-2 to TRBJ1-2; TCRdb's assignment of TRBD1 cannot be checked, as there is no DNA. This CDR3 has 16 amino acids. CDR1 is LGHNA and CDR2 is YNFKEQ in the germline V gene. CDR3 amino acids: CASSQDIPGTGGGYTF.

This sequence joins TRBV5-1 and TRBJ2-2; as DNA is missing, the TRBD1 call by TCRdb cannot be tested. The CDR3 is 16 amino acids. Germline V gene data show CDR1 as SGHRS and CDR2 as YFSETQ. This CDR3 reads CASSFSGTGETGELFF.

The CDR3 here is CASGQGTTDTQYF. V gene TRBV19 combines with J gene TRBJ2-3; TCRdb's D call, TRBD1, is unchecked because there is no DNA. The CDR3 has 13 amino acids. Germline V gene lookup returns CDR1 LNHDA and CDR2 SQIVND (reference sequence).

The V and J genes are TRBV5-1 and TRBJ2-2; the TCRdb D gene call, TRBD2, has no DNA to confirm it. The CDR3 extends over 14 amino acids. Germline V gene data show CDR1 as SGHRS and CDR2 as YFSETQ. The CDR3: CASAGLLNTGELFF.

This sequence joins TRBV12-5 and TRBJ2-2. Germline assignment: CDR1 LGHNT and CDR2 FRNRAP. This CDR3 comprises 16 residues. CDR3 protein: CASGNKTGSSSGELFF.

The chain joins TRBV29-1 to TRBJ1-1; the D call of TRBD1 rests on TCRdb alone, since no DNA is present to check it. This CDR3 has 13 amino acids. Per germline, CDR1 SQVTM and CDR2 ANQGSEA. The CDR3 sequence: CSVGGRAGTEAFF.

The rearrangement links TRBV30 to TRBJ1-5; with no DNA, the TCRdb D assignment of TRBD1 cannot be verified. The CDR3 extends over 14 amino acids. Germline CDR1 is GTSNPN and CDR2 is SVGIG (reference sequence). The CDR3 spells CAWTGTGGNQPQHF.

This sequence joins TRBV5-1 and TRBJ1-5; the D gene TCRdb calls, TRBD1, cannot be checked with no DNA. The germline gives CDR1 SGHRS, CDR2 YFSETQ. CDR3 length: 14 amino acids. CDR3 residues: CASSLGGAKEPQHF.

The CDR3 spells CSARRGSTNNGYTF. V gene TRBV20-1 combines with J gene TRBJ1-2; TCRdb picks TRBD1, but there is no DNA to check that call. This CDR3 region has 14 residues. The germline V gene encodes CDR1 DFQATT and CDR2 SNEGSKA (reference sequence).

CDR3 in amino acids: CASSFLRLEQYF. The genes are TRBV28 and TRBJ2-7. Per germline, CDR1 MDHEN and CDR2 SYDVKM. This CDR3 has 12 residues.

The chain joins TRBV24-1 to TRBJ1-1. Germline V gives CDR1 KGHDR, CDR2 SFDVKD. This CDR3 is built from 12 residues. The CDR3 here is CATSALFGEAFF.

The chain employs TRBV9 and TRBJ2-3. CDR1 and CDR2 (germline): SGDLS, YYNGEE. The CDR3 totals 14 residues. CDR3 sequence: CASSVNSQLDTQYF.

The chain couples TRBV11-2 to TRBJ2-5. The CDR3 loop spans 12 amino acids. Germline CDR1 reads SGHAT; CDR2 reads FQNNGV. The CDR3 here is CASSIVQETQYF. Filled out from reference TRBV11-2 and TRBJ2-5, the complete variable domain reads EAGVAQSPRYKIIEKRQSVAFWCNPISGHATLYWYQQILGQGPKLLIQFQNNGVVDDSQLPKDRFSAERLKGVDSTLKIQPAKLEDSAVYLCASSIVQETQYFGPGTRLLVL.

The rearrangement links TRBV10-3 to TRBJ2-2. Germline V gives CDR1 ENHRY, CDR2 SYGVKD. This CDR3 contains 13 residues. CDR3 sequence reads: CAISESRAGELFF.

V is TRBV7-2 and J is TRBJ2-2; no DNA is available, so the TRBD2 call from TCRdb remains unchecked. Germline V gives CDR1 SGHTA, CDR2 FQGNSA. The CDR3 runs 17 residues. CDR3 in amino acids: CASSLGSGGPFTGELFF.

The gene calls are TRBV29-1 and TRBJ1-3; TCRdb returns TRBD1, unconfirmable since there is no DNA. There are 13 residues in the CDR3. Germline values: CDR1 SQVTM, CDR2 ANQGSEA. CDR3 region: CSVGEGDRNTIYF.

The V and J genes are TRBV4-3 and TRBJ2-4. This CDR3 is built from 15 residues. Germline V gene data show CDR1 as LGHNA and CDR2 as YSLEER. This CDR3 reads CASSLTLGAKNIQYF.

J is TRBJ2-7 and V is TRBV20-1; no DNA is available, so the TRBD2 call from TCRdb remains unchecked. CDR3 size: 13 residues. Germline V gene data show CDR1 as DFQATT and CDR2 as SNEGSKA (reference sequence). CDR3 amino acids: CSAHRGPMGEQYF.

The V call is TRBV12-3 or TRBV12-4, the J call TRBJ1-2; the D call of TRBD1 rests on TCRdb alone, since no DNA is present to check it. The CDR3 has 15 amino acids. CDR3 protein: CASRPRTGSNYGYTF.

The chain recombines TRBV12-3 or TRBV12-4 with TRBJ2-4; the D call from TCRdb, TRBD2, cannot be confirmed without DNA. The CDR3 contains 14 residues. This CDR3 is CASRLAGGRNIQYF.

The rearrangement uses TRBV20-1 and TRBJ2-1; TCRdb's D call of TRBD2 is untestable without DNA. The CDR3 has 19 amino acids. Germline CDR1 and CDR2: DFQATT and SNEGSKA (reference sequence). CDR3 in amino acids: CSARAVESLDYQAYNEQFF.

The chain has TRBV10-3 and TRBJ1-1; TCRdb's D call, TRBD1, is unchecked because there is no DNA. The CDR3 covers 12 residues. Per the germline V gene, CDR1 is ENHRY and CDR2 is SYGVKD. CDR3 in amino acids: CATTGVAGEAFF.

The chain links TRBV19 to TRBJ2-5. The CDR3 contains 13 residues. CDR1 and CDR2 (germline): LNHDA, SQIVND (reference sequence). The CDR3 is CASSIWAEETQYF.